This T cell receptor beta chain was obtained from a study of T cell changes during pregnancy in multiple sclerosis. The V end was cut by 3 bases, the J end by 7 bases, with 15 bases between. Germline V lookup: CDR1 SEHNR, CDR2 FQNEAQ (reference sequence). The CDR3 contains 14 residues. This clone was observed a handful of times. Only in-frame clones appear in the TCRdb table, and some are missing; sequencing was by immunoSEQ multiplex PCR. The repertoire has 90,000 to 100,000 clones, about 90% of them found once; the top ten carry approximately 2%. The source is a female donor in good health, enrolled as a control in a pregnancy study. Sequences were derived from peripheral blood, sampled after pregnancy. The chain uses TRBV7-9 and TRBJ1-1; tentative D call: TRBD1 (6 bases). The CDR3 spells CASSFLTDSNEAFF. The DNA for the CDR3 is TGTGCCAGCAGCTTCCTTACGGACAGTAATGAAGCTTTCTTT.